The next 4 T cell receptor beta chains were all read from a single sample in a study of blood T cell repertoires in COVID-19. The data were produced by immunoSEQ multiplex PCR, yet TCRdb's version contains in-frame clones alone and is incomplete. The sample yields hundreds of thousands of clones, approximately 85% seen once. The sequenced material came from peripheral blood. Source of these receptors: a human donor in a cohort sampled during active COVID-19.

In nucleotides, the CDR3 is TGTGCCAGCAGCTTGGTAGGCCCATCGGGATACGAGCAGTACTTC. As protein: CASSLVGPSGYEQYF. The rearrangement links TRBV5-8 to TRBJ2-7; D may be TRBD2 (5 bases). In germline, CDR1 is SGHTS, CDR2 YDEGEE. The CDR3 runs to 15 residues. Trimming took 0 bases from V and 4 from J, leaving 14 bases between them.

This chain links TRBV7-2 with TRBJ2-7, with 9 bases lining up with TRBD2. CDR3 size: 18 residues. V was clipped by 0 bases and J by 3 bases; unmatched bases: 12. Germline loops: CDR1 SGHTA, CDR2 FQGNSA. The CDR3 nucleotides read TGTGCCAGCAGCTTAGCGGGGAAGCGGGGGGCCGCGGGCTACGAGCAGTACTTC. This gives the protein CASSLAGKRGAAGYEQYF.

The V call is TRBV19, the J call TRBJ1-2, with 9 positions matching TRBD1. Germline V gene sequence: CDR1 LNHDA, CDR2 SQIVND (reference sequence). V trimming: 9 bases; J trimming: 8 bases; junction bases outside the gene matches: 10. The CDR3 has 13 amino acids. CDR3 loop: CASLPQGARGYTF. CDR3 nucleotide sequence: TGTGCCAGCCTACCACAGGGGGCGCGGGGCTACACCTTC.

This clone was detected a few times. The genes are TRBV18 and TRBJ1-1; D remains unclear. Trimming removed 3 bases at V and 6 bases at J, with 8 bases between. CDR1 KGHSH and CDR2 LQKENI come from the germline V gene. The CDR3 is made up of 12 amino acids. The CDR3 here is CASSPSRAEAFF. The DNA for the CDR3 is TGTGCCAGCTCACCCTCCCGTGCTGAAGCTTTCTTT.